This TCR beta chain was recorded in a study of early T cells in non-severe SARS-CoV-2 infection. Across the study: Alpha and beta chains were unpaired, from unsorted whole-blood bulk RNA. Overall study results and limits: Matching against VDJdb likely underestimated virus-specific expansions, favoring anti-spike CD8.

This clonotype was picked up a small number of times. Its antigen is currently unknown. The library protocol tagged individual cDNA molecules with unique molecular identifiers. TCRdb recomputed calls from the 5' RACE reads with MiXCR, one row per CDR3 protein. The sample has 60,000 to 70,000 distinct CDR3 sequences; 5.5% to 7% are singletons. In germline, CDR1 is SGHRS, CDR2 YFSETQ. J lost 3 bases, V lost 2 bases, and 12 bases had no gene match. The CDR3 sequence is 17 residues long. This sequence joins TRBV5-1 and TRBJ2-7; TRBD2 matches 9 bases. Source: whole blood, taken at baseline. This receptor was identified in an adult who was a healthcare worker with PCR-confirmed SARS-CoV-2 infection or an uninfected control (not recorded which). The CDR3 coding sequence is TGCGCCAGCAGCTTATCCCCCCCCGGGACTAGCAGCTACGAGCAGTACTTC. This sequence encodes CASSLSPPGTSSYEQYF.